This T cell receptor (beta chain) was found in a study of T cell clonality in common variable immunodeficiency. The study, taken as a whole, reports: Common variable immunodeficiency TCR beta sequences reportedly had fewer deletions and N-nucleotide insertions. Fewer TCRbeta clones were shared among CVID subjects than controls.

Germline V gene lookup returns CDR1 SNHLY and CDR2 FYNNEI. The V end was cut by 3 bases, the J end by 3 bases, with 5 bases between. This CDR3 is 12 amino acids long. The sample holds many counts of this clone. The antigen is unknown. The DNA ends 3 residues before the CDR3 does, and the rest of the CDR3 is filled in from the germline J gene. Equal genomic DNA amounts from CVID and control samples were sequenced. Sequencing was performed with immunoSEQ multiplex PCR; in TCRdb, only in-frame clones are kept and a portion is missing. The sample includes about 28,000 clones, none of them occurring once. CVID subjects had received replacement immunoglobulin for at least one year. Blood samples were heparinized, about 5 to 9 ml per donor.

Sequenced: peripheral blood mononuclear cells. The rearrangement uses TRBV2 and TRBJ2-5; D gene uncertain. The receptor comes from a human donor with common variable immunodeficiency. The CDR3 DNA, read in part, is TGTGCCAGCAGTGAGATAGAAGAGACC. Its protein product is CASSEIEET. The CDR3 reads in full as CASSEIEETQYF.